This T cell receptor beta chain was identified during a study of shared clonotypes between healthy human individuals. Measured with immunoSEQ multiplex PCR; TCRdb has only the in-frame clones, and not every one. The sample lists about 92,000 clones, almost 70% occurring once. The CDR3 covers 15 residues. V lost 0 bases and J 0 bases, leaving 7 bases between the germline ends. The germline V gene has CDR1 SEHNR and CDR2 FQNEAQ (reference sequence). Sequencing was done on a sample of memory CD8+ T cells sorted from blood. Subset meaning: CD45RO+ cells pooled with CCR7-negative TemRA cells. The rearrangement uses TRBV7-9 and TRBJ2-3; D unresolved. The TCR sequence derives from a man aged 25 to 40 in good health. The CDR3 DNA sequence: TGTGCCAGCAGCTTAGCGACGGGTAGCACAGATACGCAGTATTTT. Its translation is CASSLATGSTDTQYF.